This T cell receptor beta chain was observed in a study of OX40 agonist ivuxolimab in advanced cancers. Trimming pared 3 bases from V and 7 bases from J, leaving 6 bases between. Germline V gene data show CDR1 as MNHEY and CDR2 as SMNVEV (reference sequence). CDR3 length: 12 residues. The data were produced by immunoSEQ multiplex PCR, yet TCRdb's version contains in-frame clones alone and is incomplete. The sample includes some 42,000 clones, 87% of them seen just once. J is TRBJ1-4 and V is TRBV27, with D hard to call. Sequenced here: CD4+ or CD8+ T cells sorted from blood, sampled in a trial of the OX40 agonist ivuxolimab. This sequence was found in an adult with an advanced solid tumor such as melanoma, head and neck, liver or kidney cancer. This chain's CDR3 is CASSFKGEKLFF. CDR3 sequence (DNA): TGTGCCAGCAGTTTTAAGGGTGAAAAACTGTTTTTT.